The 17 T cell receptor beta chains in this list originate from one sample, sequenced in a study of CD8 T cells in Susac syndrome. Reverse transcription of about 0.5 to 1 ug RNA was carried out with random hexamers. In TCRdb, the immunoSEQ multiplex PCR reads were re-called with MiXCR into one record per CDR3 protein. The data contain hundreds of thousands of distinct CDR3 sequences, around 83% of them singletons. Sequencing was carried out using CD8+ T cells from PBMCs. The source is a human donor with multiple sclerosis.

The chain joins TRBV27 to TRBJ2-7, with 9 bases that match TRBD1. CDR3 length: 13 amino acids. Losses at the gene ends were 3 bases for V and 5 bases for J; bases not matched to a gene: 2. Germline V gene lookup returns CDR1 MNHEY and CDR2 SMNVEV (reference sequence). The CDR3 DNA follows: TGTGCCAGCAGTTTCGGGACAGGGAACGAGCAGTACTTC. This sequence encodes CASSFGTGNEQYF.

CDR3 nucleotides: TGTGCCAGCAGTTTGACAGGGCAGTACTACGAGCAGTACTTC. The encoded protein is CASSLTGQYYEQYF. The chain employs TRBV27 and TRBJ2-7, with TRBD1 matching 7 bases. Losses at the gene ends were 3 bases for V and 3 bases for J; bases not matched to a gene: 5. Germline V lookup: CDR1 MNHEY, CDR2 SMNVEV (reference sequence). The CDR3 is 14 residues long.

The chain couples TRBV29-1 to TRBJ2-7; perhaps D is TRBD1 or TRBD2 (5 bases each). CDR1 and CDR2 from the germline V gene are SQVTM and ANQGSEA. V gave up 1 base and J gave up 2 bases, with 6 bases separating them. This CDR3 contains 12 residues. CDR3 protein: CSVEVGAYEQYF. The CDR3 DNA reads TGCAGCGTTGAAGTGGGGGCCTACGAGCAGTACTTC.

The gene calls are TRBV6-5 and TRBJ1-1; D unresolved. From germline, CDR1 is MNHEY and CDR2 SVGAGI. This CDR3 contains 15 residues. V lost 3 bases, J lost 1 base, and 12 bases lay in between. The DNA for the CDR3 is TGTGCCAGCAGTTATCGACCAGCAGGGAACACTGAAGCTTTCTTT. Its protein product is CASSYRPAGNTEAFF.

The chain couples TRBV28 to TRBJ2-5, with 8 bases aligning to TRBD1. The CDR3 spans 14 residues. The V gene's germline CDR1 is MDHEN and CDR2 SYDVKM. Losses at the gene ends were 3 bases for V and 5 bases for J; bases not matched to a gene: 5. This chain's CDR3 is CASSFRGLGETQYF. CDR3 in DNA: TGTGCCAGCAGTTTCAGGGGGCTGGGCGAGACCCAGTACTTC.

This clonotype appeared a few times. Here the CDR3 reads CSASLREGRLGEQFF. CDR3 nucleotides: TGCAGTGCTAGCCTACGGGAGGGCCGATTGGGTGAGCAGTTCTTC. The chain is built from TRBV20-1 and TRBJ2-1, with 8 bases that match TRBD2. CDR3 size: 15 residues. V lost 3 bases, J lost 9 bases, and 13 bases stayed unmatched. Germline-derived CDR1 and CDR2 are DFQATT and SNEGSKA (reference sequence).

The V and J genes are TRBV28 and TRBJ1-1; possible D gene TRBD1, 5 bases. Germline V gene lookup returns CDR1 MDHEN and CDR2 SYDVKM. The CDR3 sequence is 16 residues long. V was trimmed by 3 bases and J by 0 bases, leaving 14 bases between them. For the CDR3, the DNA is TGTGCCAGCAGTTTGCGGTCGGGACCGGTGAACACTGAAGCTTTCTTT. It is translated as CASSLRSGPVNTEAFF.

J is TRBJ1-3 and V is TRBV7-9; TRBD1 might be the D (6 bases). V lost 4 bases, J lost 2 bases, and 12 bases lay in between. The CDR3 covers 15 residues. Germline CDR1 reads SEHNR; CDR2 reads FQNEAQ (reference sequence). Here the CDR3 reads CASSSSGDTGNTIYF. CDR3 sequence (DNA): TGTGCCAGCAGCTCAAGTGGGGACACTGGAAACACCATATATTTT. Drawing the rest from reference TRBV7-9 and TRBJ1-3, the complete variable domain is DTGVSQNPRHKITKRGQNVTFRCDPISEHNRLYWYRQTLGQGPEFLTYFQNEAQLEKSRLLSDRFSAERPKGSFSTLEIQRTEQGDSAMYLCASSSSGDTGNTIYFGEGSWLTVV.

The V call is TRBV30, the J call TRBJ2-1; D not certain. Looked up from germline, CDR1 is GTSNPN and CDR2 is SVGIG (reference sequence). The V end was cut by 2 bases, the J end by 4 bases, with 9 bases between. This CDR3 contains 13 residues. CDR3 sequence reads: CAWSSDRYNEQFF. CDR3 nucleotide sequence: TGTGCCTGGAGTTCCGACCGATACAATGAGCAGTTCTTC.

This rearrangement joins TRBV20-1 to TRBJ2-1; 8 nucleotides line up with TRBD2. Trimming cost V 5 bases and J 9 bases; bases outside gene matches: 12. Germline-derived CDR1 and CDR2 are DFQATT and SNEGSKA (reference sequence). The CDR3 extends over 14 amino acids. CDR3 sequence: CSARFRGGHVEQFF. As DNA, the CDR3 is TGCAGTGCTCGATTCCGGGGGGGGCACGTTGAGCAGTTCTTC.

V is TRBV4-1 and J is TRBJ2-7; D tentatively fits TRBD1 or TRBD2 (5 bases each). CDR3 length equals 14 residues. V shed 3 bases and J shed 4 bases, with 13 bases lying between them. Germline values: CDR1 MGHRA, CDR2 YSYEKL. The CDR3 reads CASSHPGDGYEQYF. Here the CDR3 DNA reads TGCGCCAGCAGCCACCCCGGGGACGGGTACGAGCAGTACTTC.

The chain joins TRBV5-1 to TRBJ1-2; TRBD1 matches 9 bases. Germline values: CDR1 SGHRS, CDR2 YFSETQ. The CDR3 totals 15 residues. V trimming: 1 base; J trimming: 4 bases; junction bases outside the gene matches: 5. The CDR3 reads CASSLMDRGGYGYTF. CDR3 DNA sequence: TGCGCCAGCAGCTTGATGGACAGGGGCGGCTATGGCTACACCTTC.

This chain uses TRBV5-4 with TRBJ2-2; D is unresolved. Trimming shortened V by 4 bases and J by 6 bases, and 13 bases separated the two germline ends. The CDR3 spans 14 residues. The germline CDR1 and CDR2 sequences are SGHNT and YYREEE (reference sequence). CDR3 in DNA: TGTGCCAGCAGCCAAATTCTAGGCGCCGGGGAGCTGTTTTTT. It codes for CASSQILGAGELFF.

The chain links TRBV11-2 to TRBJ1-5; 9 nucleotides match TRBD1. J was trimmed by 7 bases and V by 0 bases; bases with no gene match: 4. Germline lookup yields CDR1 SGHAT and CDR2 FQNNGV. This CDR3 is built from 15 residues. For the CDR3, the DNA is TGTGCCAGCAGCTTAGAGGGACAGGGTGGACAGCCCCAGCATTTT. Translating gives CASSLEGQGGQPQHF.

This chain links TRBV20-1 with TRBJ1-1; possible D gene TRBD1, 6 bases. V was pared by 5 bases and J by 1 base, with 20 bases between. Per germline, CDR1 DFQATT and CDR2 SNEGSKA (reference sequence). There are 16 residues in the CDR3. CDR3 loop: CSALIRGPTGNTEAFF. CDR3 nucleotides: TGCAGTGCTCTCATCAGGGGCCCAACGGGGAACACTGAAGCTTTCTTT.

The chain carries TRBV4-1 and TRBJ1-5; possible D gene TRBD1, 5 bases. This CDR3 has 13 residues. Trimming took 9 bases from V and 9 from J, leaving 18 bases between them. The germline gives CDR1 MGHRA, CDR2 YSYEKL. The CDR3 reads CASSGAQDGPQHF. The CDR3 nucleotides read TGCGCCAGTTCCGGGGCCCAGGATGGGCCCCAGCATTTT.

This chain uses TRBV13 with TRBJ2-1, with D unresolved. The length of the CDR3 is 12 residues. Germline assignment: CDR1 PRHDT and CDR2 FYEKMQ (reference sequence). The germline V and J ends were trimmed by 3 bases and 5 bases, with 5 bases remaining between them. The CDR3 DNA reads TGTGCCAGCAGCTTCCAGGACAATGAGCAGTTCTTC. Translation: CASSFQDNEQFF.